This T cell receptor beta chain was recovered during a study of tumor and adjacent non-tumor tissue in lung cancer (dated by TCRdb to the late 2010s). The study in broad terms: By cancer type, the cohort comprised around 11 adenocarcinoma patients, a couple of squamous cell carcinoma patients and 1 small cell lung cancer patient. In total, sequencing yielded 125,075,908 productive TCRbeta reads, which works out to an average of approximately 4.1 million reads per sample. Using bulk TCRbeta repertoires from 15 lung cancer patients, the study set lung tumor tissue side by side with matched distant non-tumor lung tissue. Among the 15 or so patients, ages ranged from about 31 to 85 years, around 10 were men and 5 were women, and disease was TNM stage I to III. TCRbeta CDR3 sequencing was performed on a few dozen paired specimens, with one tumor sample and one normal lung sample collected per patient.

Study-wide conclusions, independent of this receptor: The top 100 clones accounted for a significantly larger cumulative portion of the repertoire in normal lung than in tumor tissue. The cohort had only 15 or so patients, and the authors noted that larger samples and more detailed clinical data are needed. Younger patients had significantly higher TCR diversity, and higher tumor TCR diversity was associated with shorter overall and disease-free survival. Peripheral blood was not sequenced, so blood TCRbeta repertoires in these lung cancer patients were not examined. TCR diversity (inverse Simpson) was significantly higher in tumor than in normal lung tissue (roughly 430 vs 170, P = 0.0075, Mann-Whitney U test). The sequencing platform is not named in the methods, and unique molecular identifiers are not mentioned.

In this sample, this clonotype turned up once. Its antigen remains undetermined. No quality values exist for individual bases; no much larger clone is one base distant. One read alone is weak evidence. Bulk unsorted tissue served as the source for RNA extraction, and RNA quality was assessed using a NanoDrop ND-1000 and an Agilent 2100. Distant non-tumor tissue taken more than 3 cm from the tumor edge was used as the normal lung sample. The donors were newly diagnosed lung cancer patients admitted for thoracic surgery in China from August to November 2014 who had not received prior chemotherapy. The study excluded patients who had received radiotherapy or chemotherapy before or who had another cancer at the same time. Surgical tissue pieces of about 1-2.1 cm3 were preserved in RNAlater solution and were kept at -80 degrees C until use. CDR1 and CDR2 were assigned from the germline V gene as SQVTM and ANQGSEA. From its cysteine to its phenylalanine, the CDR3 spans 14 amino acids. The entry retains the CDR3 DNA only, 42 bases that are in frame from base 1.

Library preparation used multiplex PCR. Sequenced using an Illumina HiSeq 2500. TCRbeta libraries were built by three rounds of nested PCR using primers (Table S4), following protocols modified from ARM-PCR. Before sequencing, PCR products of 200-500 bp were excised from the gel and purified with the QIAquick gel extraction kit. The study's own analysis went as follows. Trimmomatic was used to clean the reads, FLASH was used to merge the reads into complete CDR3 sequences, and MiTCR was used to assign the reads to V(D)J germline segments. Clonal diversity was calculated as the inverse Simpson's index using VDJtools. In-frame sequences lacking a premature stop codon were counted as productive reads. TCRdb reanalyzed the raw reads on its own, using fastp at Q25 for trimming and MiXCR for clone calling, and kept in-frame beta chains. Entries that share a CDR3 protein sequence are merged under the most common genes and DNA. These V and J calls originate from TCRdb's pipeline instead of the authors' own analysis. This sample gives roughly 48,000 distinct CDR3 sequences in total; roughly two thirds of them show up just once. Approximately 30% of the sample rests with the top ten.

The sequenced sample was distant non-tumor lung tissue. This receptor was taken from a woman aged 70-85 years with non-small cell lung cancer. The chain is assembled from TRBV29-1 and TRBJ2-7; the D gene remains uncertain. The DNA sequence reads TGCAGTACACAAACCCAGCGCGGTACATCCGAGCAGTACTTC. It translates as CSTQTQRGTSEQYF.